Listed here is a single T cell receptor (beta chain). Its target is unknown. The data derive from a study of T cell responses to AZD1222 COVID-19 vaccine. Findings and caveats of the study: Repertoires were obtained only post-peak T cell response. Just six or seven AZD1222 recipients tested seropositive at baseline. Across spike, vaccine-associated CD4 TCRs were found, dominant at 160-218 and 743-854. Females outnumbered males among donors, who were mostly white British; clonal diversity was possibly underestimated.

Using immunoSEQ multiplex PCR, the repertoire was profiled, and TCRdb retains in-frame clones only, with some absent. This repertoire shows around 130,000 clones, 89% found once; its top ten account for over 9%. This TCR came from an adult who received the AZD1222 COVID-19 vaccine. The input for sequencing was peripheral blood, taken 28 days after the second AZD1222 dose.

CDR3: CASSQLDWGSEQFF. Here the CDR3 DNA reads TGTGCCAGCAGCCAATTGGACTGGGGGTCTGAGCAGTTCTTC. The V and J genes are TRBV14 and TRBJ2-1; D assignment may be TRBD1 or TRBD2 (5 bases each). Germline assignment: CDR1 SGHDN and CDR2 FVKESK. The CDR3 runs to 14 residues. V was cut by 2 bases and J by 9 bases, with 14 bases left in between. The variable domain in full, completed from reference TRBV14 and TRBJ2-1, reads EAGVTQFPSHSVIEKGQTVTLRCDPISGHDNLYWYRRVMGKEIKFLLHFVKESKQDESGMPNNRFLAERTGGTYSTLKVQPAELEDSGVYFCASSQLDWGSEQFFGPGTRLTVL.